These 32 T cell receptor beta chains originate from one sample sequenced in a study of spatial heterogeneity in lung cancer. TCRdb recomputed calls from the 5' RACE reads with MiXCR, one row per CDR3 protein. This table holds roughly 700 distinct CDR3 sequences, approximately 51% found once. Time point denoted: sample taken at primary tumor resection. Whole RNA from tumor, nontumor lung or frozen PBMC was sequenced unsorted. Sequenced material: PBMCs, taken at surgery. These receptors originate from a male donor with early-stage non-small cell lung cancer.

In regard to this clonotype: This beta chain represents an off-target read in a library built for alpha chains; its size is of limited meaning. The gene calls are TRBV27 and TRBJ2-2; maybe TRBD2 (6 bases). The CDR3 is 18 residues long. Trimming shortened V by 1 base and J by 2 bases, and 17 bases separated the two germline ends. CDR1 and CDR2 from the germline V gene are MNHEY and SMNVEV (reference sequence). CDR3 sequence (DNA): TGTGCCAGCAGTTTATTGCTTAGTGGCGGGATTAACACCGGGGAGCTGTTTTTT. It translates to CASSLLLSGGINTGELFF.

This clonotype was counted between two and nine times. As an off-target read in a library built for alpha chains, this beta chain has a frequency of little significance. The V and J genes are TRBV19 and TRBJ1-5; tentative D call: TRBD1 (5 bases). This CDR3 region has 16 residues. V was pared by 5 bases and J by 0 bases, with 14 bases between. Germline CDR1 is LNHDA and CDR2 is SQIVND (reference sequence). The CDR3 DNA follows: TGTGCCAGTAGTGTCGGGACTGGCTATAGCAATCAGCCCCAGCATTTT. This codes for CASSVGTGYSNQPQHF.

Concerning this clonotype itself: This beta chain lies outside the target of a library built for alpha chains; its clone size means little. The chain employs TRBV25-1 and TRBJ2-2; the match to TRBD2 covers 7 bases. The CDR3 sequence is 15 residues long. CDR1 is MGHDK, CDR2 SYGVNS, per germline. V trimming: 6 bases; J trimming: 2 bases; junction bases outside the gene matches: 6. CDR3 DNA sequence: TGTGCCAGCAGCCAAGCGGGACCTAACACCGGGGAGCTGTTTTTT. Amino acid sequence: CASSQAGPNTGELFF.

The table lists this clonotype with a few counts. This beta chain is an off-target read within a library intended for alpha chains, so its frequency means little. J is TRBJ2-3 and V is TRBV3-1; 13 bases line up with TRBD2. Germline assignment: CDR1 LGHDT and CDR2 YNNKEL (reference sequence). The CDR3 is 18 amino acids. V shed 4 bases and J 0 bases; nucleotides not matched to a gene: 7. The CDR3 region has the DNA TGTGCCAGCAGCCTTGGGACTAGCGGGATGACTAGCACAGATACGCAGTATTTT. It is translated as CASSLGTSGMTSTDTQYF.

This clonotype was seen only a few times. The library was designed around alpha chains, so this beta chain is a stray read whose abundance carries little weight. V and J are TRBV18 and TRBJ1-5; D is unresolved. Germline CDR1 KGHSH, CDR2 LQKENI. This CDR3 has 13 residues. Trimming took off 3 bases at V and 1 base at J, with 4 bases between the two ends. The CDR3 sequence is CASSPASNQPQHF. Here the CDR3 DNA reads TGTGCCAGCTCACCGGCGAGCAATCAGCCCCAGCATTTT. The full variable domain, with the rest looked up from reference TRBV18 and TRBJ1-5, is NAGVMQNPRHLVRRRGQEARLRCSPMKGHSHVYWYRQLPEEGLKFMVYLQKENIIDESGMPKERFSAEFPKEGPSILRIQQVVRGDSAAYFCASSPASNQPQHFGDGTRLSIL.

In regard to this clonotype: Since it is a stray read in a library aimed at alpha chains, this beta chain has a size that is not meaningful. The V call is TRBV6-5, the J call TRBJ2-7; D unresolved. V lost 4 bases and J lost 0, with 7 bases in between. Germline lookup yields CDR1 MNHEY and CDR2 SVGAGI. The CDR3 length is 13 residues. The CDR3 DNA sequence: TGTGCCAGCAGTTCCTCCTTCTCCTACGAGCAGTACTTC. Amino acid sequence: CASSSSFSYEQYF.

A few counts support this clonotype. The library was built for alpha chains, so this beta chain is an off-target read and its size means little. This sequence joins TRBV7-2 and TRBJ1-5, with 9 bases aligning to TRBD1. There are 15 residues in the CDR3. V lost 5 bases, J lost 3 bases, and 5 bases stayed unmatched. Germline V gene lookup returns CDR1 SGHTA and CDR2 FQGNSA. CDR3 sequence (DNA): TGTGCCAGCAGCCCAGGACAGGGGAACAATCAGCCCCAGCATTTT. Translating it yields CASSPGQGNNQPQHF. Full variable domain (remainder filled in from reference TRBV7-2 and TRBJ1-5): GAGVSQSPSNKVTEKGKDVELRCDPISGHTALYWYRQSLGQGLEFLIYFQGNSAPDKSGLPSDRFSAERTGGSVSTLTIQRTQQEDSAVYLCASSPGQGNNQPQHFGDGTRLSIL.

Note on this clonotype: Within a library made for alpha chains, this beta chain is off target, and its count is uninformative. This chain joins TRBV29-1 and TRBJ1-1, with D unclear. V lost 7 bases and J lost 1, with 10 bases in between. The length of the CDR3 is 12 residues. CDR1 is SQVTM, CDR2 ANQGSEA, per germline. The CDR3 DNA is TGCAGCGCGGGGAGCGGGAACACTGAAGCTTTCTTT. Translation: CSAGSGNTEAFF.

This clonotype was counted a few times. This beta chain lies outside the target of a library built for alpha chains; its clone size means little. The CDR3 here is CASSPTSIEETQYF. The CDR3 nucleotides are TGTGCCAGCTCCCCCACTAGTATCGAAGAGACCCAGTACTTC. J is TRBJ2-5 and V is TRBV18; possibly TRBD2 for D (5 bases). Trimming took off 6 bases at V and 3 bases at J, with 14 bases between the two ends. The CDR3 is made up of 14 amino acids. Germline assignment: CDR1 KGHSH and CDR2 LQKENI.

Comment on this clonotype: Since the library was made to target alpha chains, this beta chain is a stray read and its abundance is not meaningful. The chain uses TRBV27 and TRBJ2-7, with TRBD1 matching over 7 bases. Germline lookup yields CDR1 MNHEY and CDR2 SMNVEV (reference sequence). The CDR3 consists of 17 residues. The V gene end was trimmed by 5 bases and the J gene end by 6 bases; junction bases not matched to a gene: 19. The CDR3 loop is CASSPHAGSTGSSEQYF. As DNA, the CDR3 is TGTGCCAGCAGTCCACACGCCGGGTCGACAGGGAGCTCCGAGCAGTACTTC.

Comments on this clonotype: This beta chain lies outside the target of a library built for alpha chains; its clone size means little. The chain carries TRBV4-3 and TRBJ2-5; TRBD2 matches 11 bases. This CDR3 region has 16 residues. The V and J ends lost 0 bases and 5 bases, in that order; junction bases with no gene match: 5. Per germline, CDR1 LGHNA and CDR2 YSLEER. CDR3 in DNA: TGCGCCAGCAGCCAAGATAGCGGGGGGGCCTTTGAGACCCAGTACTTC. This codes for CASSQDSGGAFETQYF.

A word on this clonotype: A library prepared for alpha chains yielded this beta chain as an off-target read; its size is of little meaning. The chain combines TRBV3-1 with TRBJ2-7, with D possibly being TRBD2 (5 bases). V was pared by 4 bases and J by 7 bases, with 14 bases between. CDR3 length equals 13 residues. Germline values: CDR1 LGHDT, CDR2 YNNKEL (reference sequence). In nucleotides, the CDR3 is TGTGCCAGCAGCCCCCAGTTACTAGGGGAGCAGTACTTC. The encoded protein is CASSPQLLGEQYF.

As regards this clonotype: This beta chain is an off-target read within a library intended for alpha chains, so its frequency means little. The J gene is TRBJ2-2, the V gene TRBV11-1; D ambiguous. The CDR3 covers 14 residues. Per germline, CDR1 SGHAT and CDR2 FQDESV (reference sequence). Trimming pared 5 bases from V and 5 bases from J, leaving 12 bases between. DNA for the CDR3: TGTGCCAGCAGCCCCTATGGGTTGACCGGGGAGCTGTTTTTT. It is translated as CASSPYGLTGELFF.

This clonotype was observed a few times. This beta chain slipped into a library made for alpha chains as a stray read, so its size is not meaningful. The chain employs TRBV29-1 and TRBJ2-2, with 11 bases fitting TRBD2. This CDR3 comprises 14 residues. The germline CDR1 and CDR2 sequences are SQVTM and ANQGSEA. Germline trimming cut 7 bases from V and 1 base from J; bases unmatched to any gene: 2. The CDR3, as DNA: TGCAGCGCAGGGACTAGCGGGAACACCGGGGAGCTGTTTTTT. This sequence encodes CSAGTSGNTGELFF.

Comment on this clonotype: With the library built for alpha chains, this beta chain is off target and its frequency is not meaningful. The genes are TRBV11-1 and TRBJ1-2, with D maybe TRBD1 (5 bases). Trimming shortened V by 6 bases and J by 6 bases, and 11 bases separated the two germline ends. The germline V gene has CDR1 SGHAT and CDR2 FQDESV (reference sequence). The CDR3 is 12 amino acids. CDR3 nucleotides: TGTGCCAGCAGAAGGGGCGGAGATGGCTACACCTTC. This encodes CASRRGGDGYTF.

For this clonotype: In a library made to pick up alpha chains, this beta chain is a stray read with a size that means little. J is TRBJ1-6 and V is TRBV4-2; 8 positions agree with TRBD1. CDR1 is LGHNA and CDR2 is YNFKEQ in the germline V gene. The CDR3 contains 15 residues. Trimming took 3 bases from V and 9 from J; bases not matched to a gene: 7. CDR3 region: CASSQLTGGISPLHF. DNA for the CDR3: TGTGCCAGCAGCCAGCTAACAGGGGGAATTTCACCCCTCCACTTT.

Of note for this clonotype: The library was prepared for alpha chains; this beta chain is a stray read, so its frequency means little. CDR3 amino acids: CASSMTGIRSTDTQYF. CDR3 nucleotides: TGTGCCAGCAGCATGACGGGAATACGGTCCACAGATACGCAGTATTTT. This chain connects TRBV5-4 to TRBJ2-3; D perhaps matches TRBD2 (5 bases). Trimming shortened V by 4 bases and J by 2 bases, and 17 bases separated the two germline ends. Germline CDR1 reads SGHNT; CDR2 reads YYREEE (reference sequence). The CDR3 has 16 residues.

This clonotype has only one observation. This beta chain is off target for a library built for alpha chains, so its abundance means little. The rearrangement joins TRBV5-6 to TRBJ2-7; TRBD1 agrees at 7 bases. The CDR3 contains 12 residues. V was clipped by 4 bases and J by 2 bases; unmatched bases: 0. Germline values: CDR1 SGHDT, CDR2 YYEEEE. This CDR3 is CASSGTAYEQYF. CDR3 coding DNA: TGTGCCAGCAGCGGGACAGCCTACGAGCAGTACTTC.

The table lists this clonotype with a few counts. Little can be read into the size of this beta chain, an off-target read in a library designed for alpha chains. CDR3 sequence: CASSFYRNTGELFF. CDR3 nucleotides: TGTGCCAGCAGTTTTTACCGAAACACCGGGGAGCTGTTTTTT. The rearrangement links TRBV12-3 or TRBV12-4 to TRBJ2-2; no reliable D call. The CDR3 covers 14 residues. The V end was cut by 3 bases, the J end by 2 bases, with 7 bases between.

Worth noting for this clonotype: The library was built for alpha chains, so this beta chain is an off-target read and its size means little. The chain combines TRBV25-1 with TRBJ2-5; D is uncertain. CDR1 is MGHDK, CDR2 SYGVNS, per germline. With 3 bases removed from V and 1 base from J, the gap between germline ends came to 9 bases. This CDR3 has 14 amino acids. The CDR3 region has the DNA TGTGCCAGCAGTGACAGGACCACCCAAGAGACCCAGTACTTC. Translation: CASSDRTTQETQYF.

This clonotype was observed a few times. This beta chain is an unintended read in a library built for alpha chains; its size means little. CDR3 in amino acids: CASSFSENTEAFF. The DNA of the CDR3 is TGTGCCAGCAGCTTCTCAGAGAACACTGAAGCTTTCTTT. The genes are TRBV13 and TRBJ1-1; unclear D gene. V dropped 3 bases and J dropped 1 base, with 6 bases sitting between them. This CDR3 spans 13 amino acids. Germline V CDR1 and CDR2: PRHDT, FYEKMQ (reference sequence).

Comment on this clonotype: This beta chain is an unintended read in a library built for alpha chains; its size means little. The rearrangement links TRBV29-1 to TRBJ2-2, with D maybe TRBD1 (6 bases). This CDR3 is built from 14 residues. The germline gives CDR1 SQVTM, CDR2 ANQGSEA. Trimming removed 5 bases at V and 1 base at J, with 11 bases between. For the CDR3, the DNA is TGCAGCGTTATTGGGACAATGAACACCGGGGAGCTGTTTTTT. Translating it yields CSVIGTMNTGELFF.

As regards this clonotype: A library made for alpha chains picked up this beta chain off target, so its size means little. The rearrangement links TRBV15 to TRBJ2-5; 10 bases align to TRBD2. After removal of 8 bases from V and 4 bases from J, the junction contained 7 bases not matched to a gene. From germline, CDR1 is LNHNV and CDR2 YYDKDF (reference sequence). This CDR3 contains 14 residues. The chain's CDR3 is CATGSGGAGETQYF. In nucleotides, the CDR3 is TGTGCCACCGGGAGCGGGGGGGCCGGAGAGACCCAGTACTTC.

Points on this clonotype: This beta chain slipped into a library made for alpha chains as a stray read, so its size is not meaningful. The V and J genes are TRBV10-1 and TRBJ2-5, with D possibly matching TRBD2 (7 bases). The CDR3 length is 13 residues. The germline gives CDR1 WNHNN, CDR2 SYGVQD (reference sequence). The CDR3, as DNA: TGCGCGACCCAGCGGGACATCCAAGAGACCCAGTACTTC. Translation: CATQRDIQETQYF.

In regard to this clonotype: This beta chain was picked up by a library intended for alpha chains and is off target, so its count carries little meaning. The CDR3 coding sequence is TGTGCCAGCTCATCCCGGGACGACGAGCAGTACTTC. Its translation is CASSSRDDEQYF. This chain links TRBV18 with TRBJ2-7; D is possibly TRBD1 or TRBD2 (5 bases each). The CDR3 has 12 amino acids. Trimming cost V 5 bases and J 5 bases, with 10 bases left between them. CDR1 KGHSH and CDR2 LQKENI come from the germline V gene.

In regard to this clonotype: The library was prepared for alpha chains; this beta chain is a stray read, so its frequency means little. The V gene is TRBV6-2 or TRBV6-3, the J gene TRBJ2-3; the D is unclear. Trimming cost V 0 bases and J 9 bases, with 10 bases left between them. This CDR3 has 13 amino acids. Looked up from germline, CDR1 is MNHEY and CDR2 is SVGEGT. CDR3 in DNA: TGTGCCAGCAGTTACTCGAGGAGTAGCACGCAGTATTTT. Residues: CASSYSRSSTQYF.

In this sample, this clonotype turned up a few times. Since the library was made to target alpha chains, this beta chain is a stray read and its abundance is not meaningful. This chain joins TRBV7-2 and TRBJ2-7, with D perhaps TRBD1 (6 bases). Germline-derived CDR1 and CDR2 are SGHTA and FQGNSA. CDR3 length equals 13 residues. The germline V and J ends were trimmed by 7 bases and 0 bases, with 10 bases remaining between them. The CDR3 loop reads CASTRQVSYEQYF. CDR3 bases: TGTGCCAGCACCAGACAGGTCTCCTACGAGCAGTACTTC. Variable domain in full (rest from reference TRBV7-2 and TRBJ2-7): GAGVSQSPSNKVTEKGKDVELRCDPISGHTALYWYRQSLGQGLEFLIYFQGNSAPDKSGLPSDRFSAERTGGSVSTLTIQRTQQEDSAVYLCASTRQVSYEQYFGPGTRLTVT.

Comment on this clonotype: The size of this beta chain means little, since it is a stray read in a library made for alpha chains. The rearrangement links TRBV11-2 to TRBJ1-2; D is unclear. Trimming removed 5 bases from V and 3 bases from J, with 13 bases in between. CDR1 and CDR2 from the germline V gene are SGHAT and FQNNGV. The CDR3 extends over 14 amino acids. The CDR3 sequence: CASSPLRPDYGYTF. In DNA, the CDR3 is TGTGCCAGCAGCCCCTTAAGGCCAGACTATGGCTACACCTTC.

A remark on this clonotype: This beta chain turned up in a library designed for alpha chains; as an off-target read, its abundance says little. In DNA, the CDR3 is TGTGCCACCAGCAGAGATAGTCAGGGGCAGTACGAGCAGTACTTC. As protein: CATSRDSQGQYEQYF. This sequence joins TRBV15 and TRBJ2-7; tentatively, D is TRBD1 (6 bases). Trimming left V 0 bases short and J 4 bases short, with 13 bases between. CDR1 and CDR2 from the germline V gene are LNHNV and YYDKDF (reference sequence). This CDR3 has 15 amino acids.

A remark on this clonotype: This beta chain came through as a stray read in a library set up for alpha chains, and its size says little. The chain has TRBV7-2 and TRBJ1-1; D might be TRBD1 (6 bases). Trimming shortened V by 5 bases and J by 6 bases, and 16 bases separated the two germline ends. The CDR3 has 14 residues. The V gene's germline CDR1 is SGHTA and CDR2 FQGNSA. The CDR3 region has the DNA TGTGCCAGCAGCGTCACAGGGAAGCGCGCTGAAGCTTTCTTT. It translates to CASSVTGKRAEAFF. Drawing the rest from reference TRBV7-2 and TRBJ1-1, the complete variable domain is GAGVSQSPSNKVTEKGKDVELRCDPISGHTALYWYRQSLGQGLEFLIYFQGNSAPDKSGLPSDRFSAERTGGSVSTLTIQRTQQEDSAVYLCASSVTGKRAEAFFGQGTRLTVV.

On this clonotype: For a library built for alpha chains, this beta chain is a stray read; little rests on its size. The chain couples TRBV5-1 to TRBJ2-1; D is unresolved. CDR3 length: 15 amino acids. The germline CDR1 and CDR2 sequences are SGHRS and YFSETQ. The ends were cut back, 0 bases at V and 0 bases at J, with 7 bases in the middle. The CDR3 sequence is CASSLEESSYNEQFF. The CDR3 DNA reads TGCGCCAGCAGCTTGGAGGAAAGCTCCTACAATGAGCAGTTCTTC.

As to this clonotype: Found in a library prepared for alpha chains, this beta chain is an off-target read, and its abundance has little meaning. For the CDR3, the DNA is TGCGCCAGCAGCTTGACTAGCGGGAACTACGAGCAGTACTTC. This codes for CASSLTSGNYEQYF. The chain is built from TRBV5-1 and TRBJ2-7; 10 bases line up with TRBD2. V was clipped by 1 base and J by 3 bases; unmatched bases: 1. CDR1 and CDR2 (germline): SGHRS, YFSETQ. The CDR3 loop spans 14 amino acids.